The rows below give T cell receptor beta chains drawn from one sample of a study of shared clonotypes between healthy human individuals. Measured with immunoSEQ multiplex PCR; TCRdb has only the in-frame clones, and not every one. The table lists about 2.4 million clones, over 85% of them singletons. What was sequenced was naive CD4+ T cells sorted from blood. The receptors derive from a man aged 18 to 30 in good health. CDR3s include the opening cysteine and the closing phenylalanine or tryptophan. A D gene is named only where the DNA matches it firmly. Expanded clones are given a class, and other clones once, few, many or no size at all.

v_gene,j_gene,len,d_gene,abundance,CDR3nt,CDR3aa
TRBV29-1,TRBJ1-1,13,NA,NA,TGCAGCGTTGAAGGGGGGAGGGGCACTGAAGCTTTCTTT,CSVEGGRGTEAFF
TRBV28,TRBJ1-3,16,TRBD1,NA,TGTGCCAGCAGTTCAACGGGGACAGCCTCCGGAAACACCATATATTTT,CASSSTGTASGNTIYF
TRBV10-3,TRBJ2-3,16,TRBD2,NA,TGTGCCATCGGGGAGGAGCGGGACCCCACACGGGATACGCAGTATTTT,CAIGEERDPTRDTQYF
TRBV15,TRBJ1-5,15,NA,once,TGTGCCACCAGCAGAGACTCAGGGTCTGATCAGCCCCAGCATTTT,CATSRDSGSDQPQHF
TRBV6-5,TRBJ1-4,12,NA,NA,TGTGCCAGCAAGGGGTCGGGGGAAAAACTGTTTTTT,CASKGSGEKLFF
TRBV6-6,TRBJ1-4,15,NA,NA,TGTGCCAGCAGCCCGTGGGGGGGCGGAGGTGAAAAACTGTTTTTT,CASSPWGGGGEKLFF
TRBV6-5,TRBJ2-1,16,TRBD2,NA,TGTGCCAGCAGTTCAGGACTAGCGGGGATCTACAATGAGCAGTTCTTC,CASSSGLAGIYNEQFF
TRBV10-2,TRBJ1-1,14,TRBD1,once,TGCGCCAGCCGTGAAACAGGGGTGGGCACTGAAGCTTTCTTT,CASRETGVGTEAFF
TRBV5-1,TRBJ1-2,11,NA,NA,TGTGACGGGGGAGAAAACTATGGCTACACCTTC,CDGGENYGYTF
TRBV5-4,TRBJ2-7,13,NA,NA,TGTGCCAGCAGCCCCGGGCTGGGGGGCGAGCAGTACTTC,CASSPGLGGEQYF
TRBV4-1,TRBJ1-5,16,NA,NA,TGCGCCAGCAGCCAAGTAACAGGACTCGGCAATCAGCCCCAGCATTTT,CASSQVTGLGNQPQHF
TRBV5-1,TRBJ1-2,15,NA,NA,TGCGCCAGCAGCTTGGCCAACCCAGGAGGCTATGGCTACACCTTC,CASSLANPGGYGYTF
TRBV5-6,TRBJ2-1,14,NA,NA,TGTGCCAGCAGTTCCGACTTACCCTACAATGAGCAGTTCTTC,CASSSDLPYNEQFF
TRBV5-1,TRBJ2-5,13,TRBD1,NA,TGCGCCAGCAGCACAGGGGGCCGGGAGACCCAGTACTTC,CASSTGGRETQYF
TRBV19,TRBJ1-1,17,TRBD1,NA,TGTGCCAGTAGTCCCCGGGACAGGGGGCTTAAATGGACTGAAGCTTTCTTT,CASSPRDRGLKWTEAFF
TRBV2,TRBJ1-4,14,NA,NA,TGTGCCAGCAGTAAGACAGCCCCAAATGAAAAACTGTTTTTT,CASSKTAPNEKLFF
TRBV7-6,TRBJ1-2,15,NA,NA,TGTGCCAGCAGCTTAGCAGGGAACGACCTCTATGGCTACACCTTC,CASSLAGNDLYGYTF
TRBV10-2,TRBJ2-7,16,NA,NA,TGCGCCAGCAGTGATTTCGGGTCGGCTAGCGTCTACGAGCAGTACTTC,CASSDFGSASVYEQYF
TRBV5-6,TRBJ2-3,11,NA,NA,TGTGCCAGCAGCTTCACAGATACGCAGTATTTT,CASSFTDTQYF
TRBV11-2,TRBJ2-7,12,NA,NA,TGTGCCAGCAGCTTAGGGGGGCCCGAGCAGTACTTC,CASSLGGPEQYF
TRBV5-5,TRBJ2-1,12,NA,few,TGTGCCAGCAGCTTCTCCGTCAATGAGCAGTTCTTC,CASSFSVNEQFF
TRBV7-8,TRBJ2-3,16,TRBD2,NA,TGTGCCAGCAGCTTCTCACTAGCGGATAGCACAGATACGCAGTATTTT,CASSFSLADSTDTQYF
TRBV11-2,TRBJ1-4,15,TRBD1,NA,TGTGCCAGCAGCCTGACCCCCGGGACAGGGAAGGAACTGTTTTTT,CASSLTPGTGKELFF
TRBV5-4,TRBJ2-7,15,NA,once,TGTGCCAGCAGCGCCGGCTTCGAAAAGTCCTACGAGCAGTACTTC,CASSAGFEKSYEQYF
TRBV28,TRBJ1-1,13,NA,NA,TGTGCCAGCAGTTTACCGGAGAACACTGAAGCTTTCTTT,CASSLPENTEAFF
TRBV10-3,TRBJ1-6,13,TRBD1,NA,TGTGCCATCAGTCAGCAGGGGGATTCACCCCTCCACTTT,CAISQQGDSPLHF
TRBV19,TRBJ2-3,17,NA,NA,TGTGCCAGTAGTAAGGGTGCGTGGCGGACTAGCACAGATACGCAGTATTTT,CASSKGAWRTSTDTQYF
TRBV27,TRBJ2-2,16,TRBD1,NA,TGTGCCAGCAGCAGATGGACAGGACGGGACACCGGGGAGCTGTTTTTT,CASSRWTGRDTGELFF
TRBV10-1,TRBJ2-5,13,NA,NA,TGCGCCAGCAGTGCACAGGGAAAAGAGACCCAGTACTTC,CASSAQGKETQYF